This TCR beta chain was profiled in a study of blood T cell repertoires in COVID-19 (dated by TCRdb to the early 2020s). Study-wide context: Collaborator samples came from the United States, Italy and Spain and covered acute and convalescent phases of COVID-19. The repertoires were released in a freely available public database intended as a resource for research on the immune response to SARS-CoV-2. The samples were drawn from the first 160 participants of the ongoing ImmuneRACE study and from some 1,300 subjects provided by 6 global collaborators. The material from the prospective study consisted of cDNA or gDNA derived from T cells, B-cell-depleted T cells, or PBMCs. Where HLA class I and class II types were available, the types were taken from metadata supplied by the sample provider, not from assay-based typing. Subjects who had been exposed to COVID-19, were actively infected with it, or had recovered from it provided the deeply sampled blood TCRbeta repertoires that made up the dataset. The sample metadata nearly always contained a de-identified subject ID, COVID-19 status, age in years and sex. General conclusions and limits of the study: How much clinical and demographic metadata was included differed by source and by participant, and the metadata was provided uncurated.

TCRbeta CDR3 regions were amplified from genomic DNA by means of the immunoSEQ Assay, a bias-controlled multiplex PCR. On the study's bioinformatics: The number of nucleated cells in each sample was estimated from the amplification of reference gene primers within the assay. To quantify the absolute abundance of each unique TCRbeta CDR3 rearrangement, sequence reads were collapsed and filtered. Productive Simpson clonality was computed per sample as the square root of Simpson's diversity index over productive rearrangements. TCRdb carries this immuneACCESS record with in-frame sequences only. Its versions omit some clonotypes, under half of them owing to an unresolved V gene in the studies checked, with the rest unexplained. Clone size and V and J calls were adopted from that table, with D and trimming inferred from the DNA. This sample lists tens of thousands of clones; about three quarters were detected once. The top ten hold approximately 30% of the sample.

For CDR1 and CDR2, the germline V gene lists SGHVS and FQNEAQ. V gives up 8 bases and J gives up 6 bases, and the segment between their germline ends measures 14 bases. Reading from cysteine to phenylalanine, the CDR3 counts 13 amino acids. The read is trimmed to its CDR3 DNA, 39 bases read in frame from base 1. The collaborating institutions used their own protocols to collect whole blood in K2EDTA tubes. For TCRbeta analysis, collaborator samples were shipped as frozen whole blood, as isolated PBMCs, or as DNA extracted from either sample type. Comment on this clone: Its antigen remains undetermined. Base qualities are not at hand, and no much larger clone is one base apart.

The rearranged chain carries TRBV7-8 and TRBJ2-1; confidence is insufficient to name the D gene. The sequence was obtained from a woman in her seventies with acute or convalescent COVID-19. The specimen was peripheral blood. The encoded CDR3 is CASSLGPSNEQFF. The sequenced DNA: TGTGCCAGCTCCCTGGGCCCCTCCAATGAGCAGTTCTTC.